A selection of T cell receptor beta chains follows, all from one sample in a study of cytomegalovirus exposure and HLA in healthy donors. The protocol was immunoSEQ multiplex PCR, while the TCRdb copy is restricted to in-frame clones and leaves out a portion. The repertoire holds some 130,000 clones, 75% to 80% seen once, with 2% to 2.5% in the top ten. Sequenced: PBMCs. These receptors all come from a man aged 25-45 years in good health and CMV-seronegative. CDR3s include the opening cysteine and the closing phenylalanine or tryptophan. D genes are given only for firm matches. A clone size is listed for some rows: how often the clone was seen (once, few, many), or a class if it is expanded.

D	V	J	size	CDR3	DNA
.	TRBV10-3	TRBJ1-2	few	CATGGPQFNYGYTF	TGTGCCACCGGGGGGCCGCAGTTTAACTATGGCTACACCTTC
.	TRBV30	TRBJ1-5	.	CAPAGRNQPQHF	TGTGCCCCGGCGGGCCGAAATCAGCCCCAGCATTTT
.	TRBV5-4	TRBJ2-1	few	CASSPGVNSYNEQFF	TGTGCCAGCAGCCCGGGGGTCAACTCCTACAATGAGCAGTTCTTC
TRBD2	TRBV11-2	TRBJ2-7	.	CATRLAGGYEQYF	TGTGCCACCAGACTAGCGGGAGGCTACGAGCAGTACTTC
.	TRBV29-1	TRBJ2-5	.	CSVTKQEWETQYF	TGCAGCGTTACAAAACAGGAATGGGAGACCCAGTACTTC
.	TRBV19	TRBJ2-3	.	CASRRMGGPASTDTQYF	TGTGCCAGTAGGCGAATGGGGGGTCCCGCTAGCACAGATACGCAGTATTTT
TRBD1	TRBV30	TRBJ1-3	.	CAWSPTGNGNTIYF	TGTGCCTGGAGTCCGACAGGGAATGGAAACACCATATATTTT
TRBD1	TRBV7-9	TRBJ2-1	few	CASSRIDRARYNEQFF	TGTGCCAGCAGCCGGATTGACAGGGCTCGCTACAATGAGCAGTTCTTC
.	TRBV2	TRBJ2-5	.	CASNRVHGETQYF	TGTGCCAGCAACAGGGTTCACGGAGAGACCCAGTACTTC
.	TRBV4-2	TRBJ1-2	.	CASSQGPPQNYGYTF	TGTGCCAGCAGCCAAGGTCCCCCACAAAACTATGGCTACACCTTC
TRBD2	TRBV11-2	TRBJ2-2	.	CASRPTSGNTGELFF	TGTGCCAGCAGACCGACTAGCGGGAACACCGGGGAGCTGTTTTTT
TRBD2	TRBV11-1	TRBJ2-7	.	CASSLGLAGGGFAYEQYF	TGTGCCAGCAGCTTAGGACTAGCGGGAGGGGGATTCGCCTACGAGCAGTACTTC
.	TRBV7-9	TRBJ1-4	once	CASSLVGREDEKLFF	TGTGCCAGCAGCTTAGTGGGCAGGGAGGATGAAAAACTGTTTTTT
.	TRBV4-2	TRBJ2-7	.	CASSQVAMDEQYF	TGTGCCAGCAGCCAAGTAGCTATGGACGAGCAGTACTTC
.	TRBV2	TRBJ2-2	.	CASSDNPGTGELFF	TGTGCCAGCAGTGATAATCCGGGCACCGGGGAGCTGTTTTTT
.	TRBV28	TRBJ1-5	once	CASSRSNQPQHF	TGTGCCAGCAGCCGGAGTAATCAGCCCCAGCATTTT
.	TRBV10-3	TRBJ1-2	.	CAISSGSPGYTF	TGTGCCATCAGTTCAGGGTCTCCTGGCTACACCTTC
.	TRBV4-1	TRBJ1-1	.	CASSPSGGTPPDAFF	TGCGCCAGCAGCCCAAGTGGAGGGACCCCCCCTGATGCTTTCTTT
TRBD1	TRBV15	TRBJ2-7	.	CATSREGQVSYEQYF	TGTGCCACCAGCAGGGAGGGACAGGTCTCCTACGAGCAGTACTTC
.	TRBV20-1	TRBJ1-4	.	CSASRVAKLFF	TGCAGTGCTAGCAGGGTTGCGAAACTGTTTTTT
TRBD1	TRBV10-2	TRBJ1-2	few	CASSAGTGGVYGYTF	TGCGCCAGCAGTGCCGGGACAGGGGGCGTCTATGGCTACACCTTC
.	TRBV4-1	TRBJ1-1	once	CASSLQGSTEAFF	TGCGCCAGCAGCCTTCAGGGTAGCACTGAAGCTTTCTTT
.	TRBV7-2	TRBJ2-3	.	CASSLVRLGGSDTQYF	TGTGCCAGCAGCTTAGTAAGGCTAGGGGGTTCGGATACGCAGTATTTT
TRBD1	TRBV7-9	TRBJ2-7	.	CASSQDRVNEQYF	TGTGCCAGCAGCCAGGACAGGGTCAACGAGCAGTACTTC
TRBD2	TRBV9	TRBJ2-1	few	CASSPTLAGLYNEQFF	TGTGCCAGCAGCCCGACACTAGCGGGGCTATACAATGAGCAGTTCTTC
.	TRBV7-3	TRBJ2-5	.	CASSSDRQETQYF	TGTGCCAGCAGCTCCGACAGACAAGAGACCCAGTACTTC
TRBD2	TRBV7-9	TRBJ2-2	.	CASNPSGRNTGELFF	TGTGCCAGCAACCCTAGCGGGAGGAACACCGGGGAGCTGTTTTTT
.	TRBV9	TRBJ2-1	.	CASSDGSSYNEQFF	TGTGCCAGCAGCGACGGGAGTTCCTACAATGAGCAGTTCTTC
.	TRBV6-4	TRBJ2-1	once	CASSATGAINEQFF	TGTGCCAGCAGTGCCACTGGGGCCATCAATGAGCAGTTCTTC
.	TRBV28	TRBJ2-7	once	CASSLEGVYYEQYF	TGTGCCAGCAGTTTAGAGGGGGTCTACTACGAGCAGTACTTC
.	TRBV14	TRBJ2-5	.	CASSRGLQETQYF	TGTGCCAGCAGCCGCGGATTACAAGAGACCCAGTACTTC
TRBD1	TRBV28	TRBJ2-7	.	CASSLSSGQGFYEQYF	TGTGCCAGCAGTTTAAGTAGTGGACAGGGATTTTACGAGCAGTACTTC
.	TRBV11-2	TRBJ2-7	.	CASSVRGWRGMDEQYF	TGTGCCAGCAGCGTCAGGGGCTGGCGTGGGATGGACGAGCAGTACTTC
TRBD1	TRBV10-3	TRBJ1-2	.	CAISESQAGGRHGYTF	TGTGCCATCAGTGAGTCGCAAGCAGGGGGAAGACATGGCTACACCTTC
TRBD2	TRBV7-8	TRBJ2-6	once	CASSPEVSGRVSGANVLTF	TGTGCCAGCAGCCCGGAGGTTAGCGGGAGGGTCTCTGGGGCCAACGTCCTGACTTTC
TRBD1	TRBV18	TRBJ2-1	.	CASSSAQGATYNEQFF	TGTGCCAGCTCATCAGCTCAGGGGGCAACCTACAATGAGCAGTTCTTC
TRBD2	TRBV28	TRBJ2-7	.	CASSASGSWHYEQYF	TGTGCCAGCAGTGCTAGCGGGAGTTGGCACTACGAGCAGTACTTC
TRBD1	TRBV5-1	TRBJ1-4	.	CASSWGTGRTNEKLFF	TGCGCCAGCAGCTGGGGGACAGGGAGGACTAATGAAAAACTGTTTTTT
TRBD1	TRBV5-8	TRBJ1-5	.	CASSLVFGGQDNQPQHF	TGTGCCAGCAGCTTGGTTTTTGGTGGACAGGACAATCAGCCCCAGCATTTT
.	TRBV30	TRBJ1-1	.	CAWSVQSDTEAFF	TGTGCCTGGAGTGTACAGTCCGATACTGAAGCTTTCTTT
.	TRBV5-1	TRBJ2-2	.	CASSLAVNTGELFF	TGCGCCAGCAGCTTGGCGGTCAACACCGGGGAGCTGTTTTTT
.	TRBV27	TRBJ2-5	.	CASSRNLNQETQYF	TGTGCCAGCAGTCGAAACTTGAACCAAGAGACCCAGTACTTC
TRBD2	TRBV2	TRBJ2-3	.	CASSDSYRLAADTDTQYF	TGTGCCAGCAGTGACTCCTACCGACTAGCGGCGGATACAGATACGCAGTATTTT
TRBD1	TRBV6-7	TRBJ1-2	.	CDSSYSSSSSRDRGHGYTF	TGTGACAGCAGTTACTCGTCATCTTCTTCTCGGGACAGGGGCCATGGCTACACCTTC
.	TRBV30	TRBJ2-3	once	CAWSVGGGHLDTQYF	TGTGCCTGGAGTGTAGGGGGGGGCCATCTAGATACGCAGTATTTT
.	TRBV5-5	TRBJ1-1	.	CASSRGAGLTTEAFF	TGTGCCAGCAGTCGAGGGGCGGGGCTTACCACTGAAGCTTTCTTT
TRBD1	TRBV18	TRBJ1-2	.	CASSSEGTGGYGYTF	TGTGCCAGCTCATCGGAAGGGACAGGGGGATATGGCTACACCTTC
TRBD2	TRBV2	TRBJ2-7	once	CASSEALGSGRYEQYF	TGTGCCAGCAGTGAAGCGCTTGGTAGCGGGAGGTACGAGCAGTACTTC
.	TRBV6-4	TRBJ2-3	.	CASSEQGGTQYF	TGTGCCAGCAGTGAGCAAGGGGGTACGCAGTATTTT
TRBD1	TRBV7-8	TRBJ1-1	.	CASSSGQGGNTEAFF	TGTGCCAGCAGCTCCGGACAGGGAGGTAACACTGAAGCTTTCTTT
TRBD1	TRBV6-8	TRBJ1-2	.	CASSYDDRGRRGYTF	TGTGCCAGCAGTTACGACGACAGGGGGCGGAGGGGCTACACCTTC
.	TRBV15	TRBJ2-2	.	CATSTGNTGELFF	TGTGCCACCAGCACCGGGAACACCGGGGAGCTGTTTTTT
TRBD1	TRBV5-1	TRBJ2-5	.	CASSLGTGAQETQYF	TGCGCCAGCAGCTTAGGGACAGGGGCCCAAGAGACCCAGTACTTC